This TCR beta chain is from a study of CD8+ T cells in alopecia areata. The CDR3 covers 15 residues. The germline V gene encodes CDR1 ENHRY and CDR2 SYGVKD. J lost 1 base, V lost 3 bases, and 1 base had no gene match. RNA extraction and reverse transcription yielded cDNA as sequencing template. Using immunoSEQ multiplex PCR, the repertoire was profiled, and TCRdb retains in-frame clones only, with some absent. Of some 25,000 clones listed, 50% to 55% are singletons. Sequencing used NKG2D-high CD8+ T cells sorted from blood. The sequence was collected from a human donor with alopecia areata. This chain uses TRBV10-3 with TRBJ2-1, with 9 bases identical to TRBD1. This CDR3 reads CAISDGTGSYNEQFF. CDR3 DNA: TGTGCCATCAGTGATGGGACAGGGTCCTACAATGAGCAGTTCTTC.